A selection of T cell receptor beta chains follows, all from one sample in a study of cytomegalovirus exposure and HLA in healthy donors. TCRdb's table, derived via immunoSEQ multiplex PCR, lists solely in-frame clones and lacks some. The repertoire table contains around 210,000 clones. Sequencing was carried out using PBMCs. The receptors come from a woman aged 25 to 39 in good health and CMV-seropositive. Both conserved end residues are part of each CDR3. The D gene is left open where the match is weak.

D,J,V,DNA,CDR3
TRBD1,TRBJ1-5,TRBV6-4,TGTGCCAGCAGTGACTCTCTTGGGGCAGGGGGTAGTCAGCCCCAGCATTTT,CASSDSLGAGGSQPQHF
.,TRBJ2-1,TRBV27,TGTGCCAGCAGCATATACGGTCGGAGTGAGCAGTTCTTC,CASSIYGRSEQFF
.,TRBJ1-2,TRBV28,TGTGCCAGCAGGGAGAGGGTCGACTATGGCTACACCTTC,CASRERVDYGYTF
TRBD2,TRBJ2-7,TRBV5-1,TGCGCCAGCAGCTCGGGACTAGCGGGAGGCTTAATTTACGAGCAGTACTTC,CASSSGLAGGLIYEQYF
.,TRBJ2-3,TRBV9,TGTGCCAGCAGCGTAGTGGTTTCAGGGCGTACGCAGTATTTT,CASSVVVSGRTQYF
TRBD2,TRBJ2-3,TRBV9,TGTGCCAGCAGCGTAGGGCCTGCCTGGCCGGGAGGAGCAGATACGCAGTATTTT,CASSVGPAWPGGADTQYF
.,TRBJ2-5,TRBV5-4,TGTGCCAGCAGCTCCCGGACAGGGGTACTAGCGGGGATTCAAGAGACCCAGTACTTC,CASSSRTGVLAGIQETQYF
.,TRBJ2-3,TRBV7-6,TGTGCCAGCAGCTCTACCCCTAGCACAGATACGCAGTATTTT,CASSSTPSTDTQYF
.,TRBJ1-1,TRBV29-1,TGCAGCGTTGAAGATAACCTAAACACTGAAGCTTTCTTT,CSVEDNLNTEAFF
.,TRBJ2-1,TRBV9,TGTGCCAGCGGGGGCTTCGATGAGCAGTTCTTC,CASGGFDEQFF
TRBD1,TRBJ1-1,TRBV12-5,TGTGCTAGTGGTTTGGAGACAGGGGCGAGGGCTTTCTTT,CASGLETGARAFF
TRBD1,TRBJ1-2,TRBV6-1,TGTGCCAGCGGGCTAGACAGGGACTATGGCTACACCTTC,CASGLDRDYGYTF
TRBD2,TRBJ2-7,TRBV7-9,TGTGCCAGCAGCTTCGGGACTACGTACTCCTACGAGCAGTACTTC,CASSFGTTYSYEQYF
.,TRBJ2-1,TRBV5-6,TGTGCCAGCAGCTCCGAGTACAATGAGCAGTTCTTC,CASSSEYNEQFF
.,TRBJ2-7,TRBV6-5,TGTGCCAGCAGTTTCCGGGACAAAGTGTACTTC,CASSFRDKVYF
.,TRBJ1-1,TRBV6-6,TGTGCCAGCAGTTACTCCTACAGTAACACTGAAGCTTTCTTT,CASSYSYSNTEAFF
.,TRBJ1-5,TRBV7-2,TGTGCCAGCAGCGCCCGACAGGATAGCAATCAGCCCCAGCATTTT,CASSARQDSNQPQHF
TRBD1,TRBJ1-1,TRBV7-9,TGTGCCAGCAGCCCCGGGGACAGGGCGCTAGGGCAAGCTTTCTTT,CASSPGDRALGQAFF
.,TRBJ1-2,TRBV19,TGTGCCAGTAGGGCGGACAGAACTAACTATGGCTACACCTTC,CASRADRTNYGYTF
.,TRBJ2-1,TRBV5-1,TGCGCCAGCAGCTTGAGCGTCGGAGAGCAGTTCTTC,CASSLSVGEQFF
TRBD1,TRBJ2-1,TRBV2,TGTGCCAGCAGGAACAGGGGCGATGAGCAGTTCTTC,CASRNRGDEQFF
.,TRBJ2-1,TRBV7-2,TGTGCCAGCAGCTCGCAGGGGTTGTCCTACAATGAGCAGTTCTTC,CASSSQGLSYNEQFF
.,TRBJ2-3,TRBV14,TGTGCCAGCAGCCCGCGGGGAGATACGCAGTATTTT,CASSPRGDTQYF
.,TRBJ1-5,TRBV6-1,TGTGCCAGCAGTGATGGACACATCTTCAATCAGCCCCAGCATTTT,CASSDGHIFNQPQHF
TRBD2,TRBJ2-1,TRBV4-3,TGCGCCAGCAGCCGAGGGCGGGAGGGCCGGAATGAGCAGTTCTTC,CASSRGREGRNEQFF
.,TRBJ2-7,TRBV5-1,TGCGCCAGCAGCCAAGCTCCGGTCGGGGGTCATAGCTCCTACGAGCAGTACTTC,CASSQAPVGGHSSYEQYF